The sequence of this TCR beta chain was determined in a study of cytomegalovirus exposure and HLA in healthy donors. After removal of 3 bases from V and 0 bases from J, the junction contained 3 bases not matched to a gene. Germline V CDR1 and CDR2: SGHRS, YFSETQ. The CDR3 consists of 16 residues. Use of 60 Vbeta and 13 Jbeta primers characterized the PCR. The data were produced by immunoSEQ multiplex PCR, yet TCRdb's version contains in-frame clones alone and is incomplete. The sample consists of approximately 98,000 clones, 75% to 85% of them appearing once. When sampled, the donors appeared nominally healthy, though they likely had unrecorded immune exposures. Study-level findings and limits: Most of the CMV-associated TCR beta chains (in a later analysis) appeared to be HLA-restricted. It is likely that the observed cluster of highly shared sequence variants was a sequencing artifact.

A remark on this clone: Its antigen remains unidentified.

Sequenced: PBMCs. V is TRBV5-1 and J is TRBJ2-3, with 11 positions matching TRBD2. This TCR was recovered from a man between 18 and 29 years old in good health and CMV-seropositive. CDR3 in DNA: TGCGCCAGCAGCTGGAGACTAGCGGGGAGCACAGATACGCAGTATTTT. Residues: CASSWRLAGSTDTQYF. Looking up the rest from reference TRBV5-1 and TRBJ2-3 gives the full variable domain: KAGVTQTPRYLIKTRGQQVTLSCSPISGHRSVSWYQQTPGQGLQFLFEYFSETQRNKGNFPGRFSGRQFSNSRSEMNVSTLELGDSALYLCASSWRLAGSTDTQYFGPGTRLTVL.